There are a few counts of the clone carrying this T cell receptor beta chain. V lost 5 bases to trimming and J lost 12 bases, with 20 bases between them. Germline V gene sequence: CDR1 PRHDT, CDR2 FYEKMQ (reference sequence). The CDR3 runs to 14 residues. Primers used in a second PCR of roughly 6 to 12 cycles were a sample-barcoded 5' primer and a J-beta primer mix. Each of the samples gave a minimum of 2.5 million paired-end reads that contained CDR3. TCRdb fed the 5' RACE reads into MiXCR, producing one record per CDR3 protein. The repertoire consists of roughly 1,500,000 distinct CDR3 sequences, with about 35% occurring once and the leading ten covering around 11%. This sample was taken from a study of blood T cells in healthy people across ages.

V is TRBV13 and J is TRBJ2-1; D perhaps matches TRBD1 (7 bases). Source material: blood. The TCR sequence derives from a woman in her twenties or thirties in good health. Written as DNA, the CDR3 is TGTGCCAGCAGCCCCGGGGAGGAAGCAGGGGGGCAGTTCTTC. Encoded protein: CASSPGEEAGGQFF.